This T cell receptor beta chain was sequenced for a study of regulatory T cells in long-lasting Graves disease. CDR3 size: 14 residues. Trimming left V 7 bases short and J 3 bases short, with 13 bases between. The germline gives CDR1 SGHTA, CDR2 FQGNSA. CDR3 regions were amplified by Arm-PCR using iRepertoire HTBI primers to build TCR beta libraries. A single record per CDR3 protein comes from TCRdb applying MiXCR to the multiplex PCR reads. The sample carries 600,000 to 850,000 distinct CDR3 sequences, roughly 30% recorded once. Time point of the sample: persistent/refractory GD, antithyroid drugs over 5 years with positive TRAb. From RNA extracted from PBMCs, the TCR library was made.

The sequence came from a female donor with Graves disease. Sequences were derived from peripheral blood mononuclear cells (PBMCs), sampled when the disease was refractory, from a patient treated with antithyroid drugs. The chain links TRBV7-2 to TRBJ1-5; no definite D call. CDR3 region: CASNNRQFNQPQHF. The CDR3 DNA follows: TGTGCCAGCAACAACCGGCAGTTCAATCAGCCCCAGCATTTT.